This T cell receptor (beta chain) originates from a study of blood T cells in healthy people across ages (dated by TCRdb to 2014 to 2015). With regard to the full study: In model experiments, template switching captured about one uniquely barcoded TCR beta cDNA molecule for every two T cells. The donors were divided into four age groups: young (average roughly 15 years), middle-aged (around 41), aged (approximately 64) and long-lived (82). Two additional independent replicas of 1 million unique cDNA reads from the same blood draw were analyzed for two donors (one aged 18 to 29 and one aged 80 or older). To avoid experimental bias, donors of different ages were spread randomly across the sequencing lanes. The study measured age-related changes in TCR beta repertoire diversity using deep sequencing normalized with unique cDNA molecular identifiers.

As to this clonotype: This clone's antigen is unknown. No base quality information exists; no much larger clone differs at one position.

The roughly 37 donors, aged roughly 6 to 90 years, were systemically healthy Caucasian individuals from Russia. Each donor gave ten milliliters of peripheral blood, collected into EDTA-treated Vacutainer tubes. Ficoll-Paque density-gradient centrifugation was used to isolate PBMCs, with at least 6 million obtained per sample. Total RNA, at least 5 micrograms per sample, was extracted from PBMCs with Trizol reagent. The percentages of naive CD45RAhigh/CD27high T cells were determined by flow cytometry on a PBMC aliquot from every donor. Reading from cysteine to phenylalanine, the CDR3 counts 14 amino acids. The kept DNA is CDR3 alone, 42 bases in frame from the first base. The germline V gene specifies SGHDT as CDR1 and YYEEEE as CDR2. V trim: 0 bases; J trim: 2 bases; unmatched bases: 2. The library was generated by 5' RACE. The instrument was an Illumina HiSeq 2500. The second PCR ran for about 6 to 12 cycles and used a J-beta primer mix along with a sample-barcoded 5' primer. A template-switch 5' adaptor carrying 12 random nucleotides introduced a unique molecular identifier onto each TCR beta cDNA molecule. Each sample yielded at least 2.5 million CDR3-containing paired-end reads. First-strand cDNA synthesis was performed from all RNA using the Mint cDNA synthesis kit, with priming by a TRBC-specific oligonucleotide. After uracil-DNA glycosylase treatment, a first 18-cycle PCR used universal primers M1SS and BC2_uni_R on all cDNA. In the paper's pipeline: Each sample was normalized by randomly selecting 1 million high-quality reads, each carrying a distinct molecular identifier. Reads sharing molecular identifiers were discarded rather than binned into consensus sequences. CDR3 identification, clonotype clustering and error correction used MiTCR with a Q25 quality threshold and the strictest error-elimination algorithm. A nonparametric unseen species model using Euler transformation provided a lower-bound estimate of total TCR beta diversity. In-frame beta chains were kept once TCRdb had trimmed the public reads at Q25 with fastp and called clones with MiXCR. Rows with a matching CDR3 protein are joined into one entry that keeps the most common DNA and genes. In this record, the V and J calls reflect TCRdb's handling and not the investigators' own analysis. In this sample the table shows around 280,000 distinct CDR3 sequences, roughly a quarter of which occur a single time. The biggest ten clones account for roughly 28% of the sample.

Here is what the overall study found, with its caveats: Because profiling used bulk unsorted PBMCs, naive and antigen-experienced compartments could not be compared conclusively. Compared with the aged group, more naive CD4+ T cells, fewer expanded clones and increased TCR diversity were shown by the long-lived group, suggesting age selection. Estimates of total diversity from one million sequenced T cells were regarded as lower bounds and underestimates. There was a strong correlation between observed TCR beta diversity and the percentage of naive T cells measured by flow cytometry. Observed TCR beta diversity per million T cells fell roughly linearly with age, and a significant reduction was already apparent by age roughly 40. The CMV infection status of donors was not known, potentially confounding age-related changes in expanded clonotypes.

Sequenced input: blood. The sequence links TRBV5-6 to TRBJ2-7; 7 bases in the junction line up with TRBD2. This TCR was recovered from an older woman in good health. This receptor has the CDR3 CASSLAGLTYEQYF. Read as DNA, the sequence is TGTGCCAGCAGCTTGGCGGGACTAACCTACGAGCAGTACTTC.